Sequencing of this TCR beta chain was carried out in a study of cytomegalovirus exposure and HLA in healthy donors. Study overall: The 110 or so validation repertoires used the same platform as the roughly 620 first-cohort repertoires, a later analysis reported.

The CDR3 covers 14 residues. Trimming took off 0 bases at V and 9 bases at J, with 12 bases between the two ends. Per the germline V gene, CDR1 is SNHLY and CDR2 is FYNNEI. As to this clone: As yet, its antigen is unknown.

Study-wide results and caveats: In vitro checks showed that a few CMV-associated chains really do target CMV antigens. The study designated 150 or so TCR beta chains cytomegalovirus-associated.

Clones were read by immunoSEQ multiplex PCR, and TCRdb kept only the in-frame ones, dropping some. The sample gives approximately 64,000 clones, around 89% of which show up once; roughly 1.8% is in the top ten. The specimen was PBMCs. The V call is TRBV2, the J call TRBJ2-1, with D uncertain. The sequence was obtained from a woman in her late teens or twenties in good health and CMV-seronegative. The CDR3 sequence: CASSEAITATEQFF. In DNA, the CDR3 is TGTGCCAGCAGTGAAGCGATCACAGCCACTGAGCAGTTCTTC.